The text below deals with one T cell receptor (beta chain). With random hexamers, reverse transcription was performed on roughly 0.5 to 1 ug of RNA. One entry per CDR3 protein results from TCRdb running MiXCR on the immunoSEQ multiplex PCR reads. The table lists under 80,000 distinct CDR3 sequences, about 95% of them singletons. TCR beta sequencing was performed on blood CD8+ and CD4+ T cells. This CDR3 has 13 amino acids. Between the trimmed V and J ends, which lost 2 bases and 6 bases, there was a span of 12 bases. Germline values: CDR1 SGHRS, CDR2 YFSETQ. These data come from a study of CD8 T cells in Susac syndrome.

Input material: CD8+ T cells from PBMCs. J is TRBJ2-7 and V is TRBV5-1; D unclear. This TCR was sampled from a human donor with multiple sclerosis. CDR3 protein: CASSFSRSGEQYF. CDR3 in DNA: TGCGCCAGCAGCTTCTCAAGGTCGGGCGAGCAGTACTTC.